This T cell receptor beta chain was sequenced during a study of T cells in Graves' hyperthyroidism and ophthalmopathy. TCR beta CDR3 regions were amplified from RNA. The HTBI set primed first-round TCR CDR3 RT-PCR. TCRdb re-called the multiplex PCR reads with MiXCR, one entry per CDR3 protein. The table records 650,000 to 750,000 distinct CDR3 sequences, 14% of them present only once. On the basis of clinical symptoms, serum thyroxine and TRAb, thyroid ultrasound and orbital computed tomography, diagnoses were made. PBMCs were sourced from 9 to 10 ml fresh peripheral blood. The CDR3 is made up of 16 amino acids. After removal of 6 bases from V and 7 bases from J, the junction contained 13 bases not matched to a gene. Germline V gene lookup returns CDR1 MNHEY and CDR2 SMNVEV (reference sequence). This clonotype was recorded a few times.

This TCR was recovered from a young woman with Graves' hyperthyroidism. The chain uses TRBV27 and TRBJ1-4; 8 positions match TRBD1. Sequencing was carried out using blood. This CDR3 reads CASRGDRRIPGEKLFF. In DNA, the CDR3 is TGTGCCAGCAGGGGGGACAGGCGGATCCCCGGTGAAAAACTGTTTTTT. The whole variable domain, remainder taken from reference TRBV27 and TRBJ1-4, is EAQVTQNPRYLITVTGKKLTVTCSQNMNHEYMSWYRQDPGLGLRQIYYSMNVEVTDKGDVPEGYKVSRKEKRNFPLILESPSPNQTSLYFCASRGDRRIPGEKLFFGSGTQLSVL.